This T cell receptor beta chain was obtained from a study of CD8+ T cells in alopecia areata. Study-level background: Once tofacitinib had been taken for 6 to 18 months, 6 months off drug followed.

RNA, once extracted, was reverse transcribed into cDNA for use as the sequencing template. This table comes from immunoSEQ multiplex PCR, and its TCRdb copy is limited to in-frame clones, with some not included. The sample includes fewer than 200,000 clones, around 58% of them seen just once. With V trimmed by 1 base and J by 6 bases, 2 bases remained unmatched. This CDR3 is built from 14 residues. CDR1 is MGHRA, CDR2 YSYEKL, per germline. Treatment denoted: oral pan-JAK inhibitor, 5-10 mg twice daily. The sample in question was CD8+ T cells sorted from blood, obtained at week 24, from a patient treated with tofacitinib. The sequence derives from a human donor with alopecia areata. This chain connects TRBV4-1 to TRBJ1-5; 8 bases map to TRBD1. The CDR3 is CASSQAGTGQPQHF. Written as DNA, the CDR3 is TGCGCCAGCAGCCAAGCCGGGACAGGTCAGCCCCAGCATTTT.